This record concerns one TCR beta chain sequence. Its antigen is undetermined. The V segment lost 7 bases and the J segment 5 bases; nucleotides outside the gene matches: 4. This CDR3 region has 12 residues. CDR1 MDHEN and CDR2 SYDVKM come from the germline V gene. This entry comes from a study of T cell responses to AZD1222 COVID-19 vaccine. Study-wide results and caveats: Researchers report vaccine-associated CD4 TCRs spanning spike, with dominance at 160-218 and 743-854. Seropositive at baseline were only 5 to 7 AZD1222 recipients.

Second-dose groups at about 4 or about 12 weeks were pooled. Repertoires were generated with immunoSEQ multiplex PCR, while TCRdb's copy carries only in-frame clones and drops some. The table records 100,000 to 150,000 clones, more than 75% of them present only once. The chain uses TRBV28 and TRBJ1-1; TRBD1 agrees at 7 bases. The starting material was peripheral blood, obtained 28 days after the second AZD1222 dose. This clonotype originated in an adult who received the AZD1222 COVID-19 vaccine. The CDR3 spells CASNIQGTEAFF. The CDR3 DNA reads TGTGCCAGCAATATACAGGGGACTGAAGCTTTCTTT.